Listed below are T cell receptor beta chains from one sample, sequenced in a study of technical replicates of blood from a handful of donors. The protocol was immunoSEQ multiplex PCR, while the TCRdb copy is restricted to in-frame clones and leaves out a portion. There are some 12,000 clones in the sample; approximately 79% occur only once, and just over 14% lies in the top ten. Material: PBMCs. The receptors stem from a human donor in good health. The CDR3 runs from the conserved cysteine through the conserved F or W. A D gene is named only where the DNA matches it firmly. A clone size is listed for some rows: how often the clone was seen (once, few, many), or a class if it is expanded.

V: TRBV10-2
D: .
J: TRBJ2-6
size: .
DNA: TGCGCCAGCAGTGAGGTAGGGGCCAACGTCCTGACTTTC
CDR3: CASSEVGANVLTF

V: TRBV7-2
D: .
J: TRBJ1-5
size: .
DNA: TGTGCCAGCAGCTTATCGACAGGCCTCAATCAGCCCCAGCATTTT
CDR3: CASSLSTGLNQPQHF

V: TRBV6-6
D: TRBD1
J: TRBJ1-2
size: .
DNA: TGTGCCAGCAGTCGCGGGACAGCAGATGGCTACACCTTC
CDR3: CASSRGTADGYTF

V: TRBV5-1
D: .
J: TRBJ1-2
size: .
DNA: TGCGCCAGCAGCTCGTACTCTGGGGGACTCAACACCTTC
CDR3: CASSSYSGGLNTF

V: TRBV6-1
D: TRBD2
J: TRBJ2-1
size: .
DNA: TGTGCCAGCAGTGAAGCCGAATGGGAGGGATTGGGCAATGAGCAGTTCTTC
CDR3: CASSEAEWEGLGNEQFF

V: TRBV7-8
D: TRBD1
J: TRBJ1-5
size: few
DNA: TGTGCCAGCAGCGCACAGGGGATGGGGAAGCAGCCCCAGCATTTT
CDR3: CASSAQGMGKQPQHF

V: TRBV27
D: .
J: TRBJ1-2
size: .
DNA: TGTGCCAGCACCTCAAGGGGGGGCTCCTATGGCTACACCTTC
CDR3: CASTSRGGSYGYTF

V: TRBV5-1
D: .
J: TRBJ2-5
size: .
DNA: TGCGCCAGCAGCTTGAGTGCCGGGGGCCAAGAGACCCAGTACTTC
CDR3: CASSLSAGGQETQYF

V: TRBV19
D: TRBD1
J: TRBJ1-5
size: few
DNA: TGTGCCAGTAGTATAGGAGACAGGGGGCCACCTTTAGAGCCCCAGCATTTT
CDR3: CASSIGDRGPPLEPQHF

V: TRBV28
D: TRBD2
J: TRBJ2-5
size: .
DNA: TGTGCCAGCAGTGGGCGGGGGTCTCAAGAGACCCAGTACTTC
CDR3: CASSGRGSQETQYF

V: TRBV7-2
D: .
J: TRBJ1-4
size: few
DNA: TGTGCCAGCAGCCCCGGAGATACAACTAATGAAAAACTGTTTTTT
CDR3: CASSPGDTTNEKLFF

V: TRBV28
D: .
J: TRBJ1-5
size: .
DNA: TGTGCCAGCAGTTTGCTTGCCAGGGTCAGCAATCAGCCCCAGCATTTT
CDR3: CASSLLARVSNQPQHF

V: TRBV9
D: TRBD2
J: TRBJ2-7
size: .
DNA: TGTGCCAGCAGCGTAGAGGTAGCGGGGGGGGCAGGGGAGCAGTACTTC
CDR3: CASSVEVAGGAGEQYF

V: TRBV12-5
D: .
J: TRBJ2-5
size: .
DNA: TGTGCTAGTGGTCCCTCAGGGTCCGAGACCCAGTACTTC
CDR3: CASGPSGSETQYF

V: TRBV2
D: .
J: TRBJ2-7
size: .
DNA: TGTGCCAGCGGGCAAGTGGCGGGGGCATACGAGCAGTACTTC
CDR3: CASGQVAGAYEQYF

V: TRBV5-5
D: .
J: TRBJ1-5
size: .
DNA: TGTGCCAGCAGCTTCAAGGGAGGGAATCAGCCCCAGCATTTT
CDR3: CASSFKGGNQPQHF

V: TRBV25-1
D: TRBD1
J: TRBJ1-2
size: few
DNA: TGTGCCAGCAGTGAACATGACAGGGCCAGTGGCTACACCTTC
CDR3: CASSEHDRASGYTF

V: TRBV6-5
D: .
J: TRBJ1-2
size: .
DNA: TGTGCCAGCAGTTACTCGAGTGTGGGGAGGGATGGCTACACCTTC
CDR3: CASSYSSVGRDGYTF

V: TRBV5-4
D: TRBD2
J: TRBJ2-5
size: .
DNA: TGTGCCAGCAGCCCCGGGACTAGCGGGAGGGTCCAAGAGACCCAGTACTTC
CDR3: CASSPGTSGRVQETQYF

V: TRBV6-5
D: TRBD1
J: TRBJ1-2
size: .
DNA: TGTGCCAGCAGCCGATCAGAAGGACAGGGCTATGGCTACACCTTC
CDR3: CASSRSEGQGYGYTF

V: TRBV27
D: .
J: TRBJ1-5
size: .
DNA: TGTGCCAGCAGTCCCAGGGCCTTGGGGCAGCCCCAGCATTTT
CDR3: CASSPRALGQPQHF

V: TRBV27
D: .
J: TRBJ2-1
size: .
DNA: TGTGCCAGCAGTTTAACCCCGGACATAGTGAATGAGCAGTTCTTC
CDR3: CASSLTPDIVNEQFF

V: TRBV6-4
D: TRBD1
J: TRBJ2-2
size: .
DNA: TGTGCCAGCAGTGACTCGACAGGGGGTTACGCCGGGGAGCTGTTTTTT
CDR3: CASSDSTGGYAGELFF

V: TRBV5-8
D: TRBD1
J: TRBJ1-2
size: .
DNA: TGTGCCAGCAGCTTGGCCCTTGACAGGGGGATAGCTAACTATGGCTACACCTTC
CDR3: CASSLALDRGIANYGYTF

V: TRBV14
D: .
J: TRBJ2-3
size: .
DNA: TGTGCCAGCAGCCAAGATTACTATATCACAGATACGCAGTATTTT
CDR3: CASSQDYYITDTQYF

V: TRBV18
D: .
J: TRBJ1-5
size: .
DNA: TGTGCCAGCTCACCAACCATAGGGACACCCAATCCGTCCCAGCATTTT
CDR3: CASSPTIGTPNPSQHF

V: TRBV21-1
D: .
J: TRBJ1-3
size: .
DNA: TGTGCCAGCACCTCCTCTGGAAACACCATATATTTT
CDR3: CASTSSGNTIYF

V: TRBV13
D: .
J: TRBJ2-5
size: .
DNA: TGTGCCAGCAGTTCAGGGCCAGAGACCCAGTACTTC
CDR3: CASSSGPETQYF

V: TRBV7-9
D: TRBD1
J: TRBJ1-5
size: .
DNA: TGTGCCAGCAGCTTAGGCGGGACAGGGGATCAGCCCCAGCATTTT
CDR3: CASSLGGTGDQPQHF

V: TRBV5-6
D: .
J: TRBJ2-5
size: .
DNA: TGTGCCAGCAGCTTGGTTGCGGAACGGACCCAGTACTTC
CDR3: CASSLVAERTQYF

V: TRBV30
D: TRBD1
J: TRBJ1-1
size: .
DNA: TGTGCCTGGAGTGGACAGGGGTTGTCCGGCACCATGAACACTGAAGCTTTCTTT
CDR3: CAWSGQGLSGTMNTEAFF

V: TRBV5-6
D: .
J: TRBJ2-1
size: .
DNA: TGTGCCAGCAGCCCCGGGACATCGAGGGAGCAGTTCTTC
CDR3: CASSPGTSREQFF

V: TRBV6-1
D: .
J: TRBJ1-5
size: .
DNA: TGTGCCAGCAGTGAGGACAGTGAAAATCAGCCCCAGCATTTT
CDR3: CASSEDSENQPQHF

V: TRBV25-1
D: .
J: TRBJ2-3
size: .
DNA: TGTGCCAGCAGTGAATACGAGAAAGATACGCAGTATTTT
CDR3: CASSEYEKDTQYF

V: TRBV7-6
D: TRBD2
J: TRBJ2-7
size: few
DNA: TGTGCCAGCAGCCCGGGGGGGCGAGGGTACGAGCAGTACTTC
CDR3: CASSPGGRGYEQYF

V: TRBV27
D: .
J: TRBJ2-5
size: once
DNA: TGTGCCAGCAGTTTTAGATTTCAAGAGACCCAGTACTTC
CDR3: CASSFRFQETQYF

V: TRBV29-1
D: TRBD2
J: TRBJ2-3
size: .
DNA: TGCAGCGTTTCCGGGACTAGCGGCACAGATACGCAGTATTTT
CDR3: CSVSGTSGTDTQYF

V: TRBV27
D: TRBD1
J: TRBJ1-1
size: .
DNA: TGTGCCAGCAGGACCGGGACAGGGGGTAGTAGTACTGAAGCTTTCTTT
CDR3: CASRTGTGGSSTEAFF

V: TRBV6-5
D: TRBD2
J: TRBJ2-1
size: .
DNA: TGTGCCAGCAGCCCTGGACTAGCGGGAGGGGGTGAGCAGTTCTTC
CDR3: CASSPGLAGGGEQFF

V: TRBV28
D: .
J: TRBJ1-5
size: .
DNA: TGTGCCAGCAGTTTTGGCAGCGGGGGCATCAATCAGCCCCAGCATTTT
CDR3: CASSFGSGGINQPQHF